This T cell receptor beta chain originates from a study of CD8+ T cells in alopecia areata. Findings of the study overall: Scalp clonality decreased significantly with tofacitinib, and so did expanded CD8+ clones among the top 100. Sequencing of scalp samples also captures resident alphabeta T cells of normal skin.

Treatment defined: oral pan-JAK inhibitor, 5-10 mg twice daily. The researchers isolated CD4+ and CD8+ T cells from PBMCs by sorting. Sequencing templates came from extracted RNA that was reverse transcribed into cDNA. Clones were sequenced by immunoSEQ multiplex PCR, and TCRdb holds only the in-frame ones, with some missing. Of about 190,000 clones in the sample, less than 65% were seen once. Turning to this clone: The antigen is not known.

Germline trimming cut 4 bases from V and 5 bases from J; bases unmatched to any gene: 8. Germline values: CDR1 SGHTA, CDR2 FQGNSA. The CDR3 covers 16 residues. This chain links TRBV7-2 with TRBJ2-5; 12 bases agree with TRBD2. This receptor was identified in a human donor with alopecia areata. The input for sequencing was CD4+ T cells sorted from blood, taken at week 4, from a patient treated with tofacitinib. The DNA of the CDR3 is TGTGCCAGCAGCTCCGTGGCTAGCGGGGGGGCCGAGACCCAGTACTTC. Translated: CASSSVASGGAETQYF. Full variable domain (missing parts from reference TRBV7-2 and TRBJ2-5): GAGVSQSPSNKVTEKGKDVELRCDPISGHTALYWYRQSLGQGLEFLIYFQGNSAPDKSGLPSDRFSAERTGGSVSTLTIQRTQQEDSAVYLCASSSVASGGAETQYFGPGTRLLVL.